This T cell receptor beta chain is from a study of shared clonotypes between healthy human individuals. V shed 4 bases and J 2 bases; nucleotides not matched to a gene: 13. This CDR3 has 18 amino acids. CDR1 is LNHNV, CDR2 YYDKDF, per germline (reference sequence). Only in-frame clones appear in the TCRdb table, and some are missing; sequencing was by immunoSEQ multiplex PCR. Among hundreds of thousands of clones listed, approximately 92% were seen once. CD8 cells classed as naive were CD45RO-negative and positively selected for CCR7, excluding terminally differentiated effector memory CD45RA+ cells.

This chain links TRBV15 with TRBJ2-2; 7 bases match TRBD2. Sequencing used naive CD8+ T cells sorted from blood. This clonotype was obtained from a man between 25 and 39 years old in good health. The CDR3 DNA reads as TGTGCCACCAGCACTCTAGGGTTCTCGGGGGGAAACACCGGGGAGCTGTTTTTT. Translated, it gives CATSTLGFSGGNTGELFF.